Presented here are 20 T cell receptor beta chains from one specimen sequenced in a study of T cells after yellow fever vaccination. Each CDR3 protein gets one entry after TCRdb re-called the 5' RACE reads with MiXCR. The sample holds about 340,000 distinct CDR3 sequences, around an eighth seen once. The source was CD4+ T cells sorted from PBMCs, collected 15 days after the yellow fever booster vaccination. These receptors were collected from a man younger than 35 who received the YFV17D yellow fever vaccine.

This clonotype was found a few times. This rearrangement joins TRBV6-2 or TRBV6-3 to TRBJ1-2, with TRBD1 matching over 9 bases. The CDR3 has 13 residues. CDR1 is MNHEY and CDR2 is SVGEGT in the germline V gene. J was trimmed by 8 bases and V by 5 bases; bases with no gene match: 6. The CDR3 bases are TGTGCCAGCAGTACCCGGACAGGGGACGGCTACACCTTC. Amino acid sequence: CASSTRTGDGYTF.

J is TRBJ2-2 and V is TRBV28; D gene ambiguous. The CDR3 is 15 residues long. CDR1 MDHEN and CDR2 SYDVKM come from the germline V gene. With 1 base removed from V and 5 bases from J, the gap between germline ends came to 11 bases. The CDR3 spells CASSLSWFRTGELFF. CDR3 in DNA: TGTGCCAGCAGTTTATCCTGGTTCCGGACCGGGGAGCTGTTTTTT.

This clonotype has just a few counts. The V and J genes are TRBV7-2 and TRBJ1-3; D is uncertain. The CDR3 has 16 amino acids. Per germline, CDR1 SGHTA and CDR2 FQGNSA. V was clipped by 1 base and J by 0 bases, with 10 bases between them. This CDR3 reads CASSLVRLPSGNTIYF. The DNA of the CDR3 is TGTGCCAGCAGCTTAGTCCGGCTTCCCTCTGGAAACACCATATATTTT.

In its sample, this clonotype was seen a few times. The rearrangement uses TRBV20-1 and TRBJ2-3; 13 bases are shared with TRBD2. V was clipped by 6 bases and J by 2 bases; unmatched bases: 5. Per germline, CDR1 DFQATT and CDR2 SNEGSKA (reference sequence). The CDR3 totals 15 residues. The CDR3 DNA reads as TGCAGTGCCGCCACTAGCGGGGGGGCCACAGATACGCAGTATTTT. Protein: CSAATSGGATDTQYF.

J is TRBJ2-1 and V is TRBV20-1; 10 bases are shared with TRBD2. CDR3 size: 15 residues. The germline V gene encodes CDR1 DFQATT and CDR2 SNEGSKA (reference sequence). V was pared by 5 bases and J by 5 bases, with 9 bases of the junction left unmatched. The CDR3 region has the DNA TGCAGTGCTCAAGAGGTCCTAGCGGGGGACAATGAGCAGTTCTTC. Its protein is CSAQEVLAGDNEQFF.

This clonotype was detected only a few times. This chain links TRBV4-3 with TRBJ2-3; TRBD1 or TRBD2 may be the D gene (5 bases each). In germline, CDR1 is LGHNA, CDR2 YSLEER. V dropped 0 bases and J dropped 4 bases, with 11 bases sitting between them. There are 15 residues in the CDR3. The CDR3 DNA sequence: TGCGCCAGCAGCCAAGAGGGGGTCGGGTCAGATACGCAGTATTTT. It specifies CASSQEGVGSDTQYF.

This clonotype was found many times. The chain has TRBV30 and TRBJ2-2; D is ambiguous. Deletions cut 5 bases from V and 7 bases from J, with 8 bases between. Germline lookup yields CDR1 GTSNPN and CDR2 SVGIG (reference sequence). The CDR3 covers 11 residues. CDR3: CAWAVGGELFF. The CDR3 DNA reads TGTGCCTGGGCGGTGGGCGGGGAGCTGTTTTTT.

This clonotype was counted between two and nine times. The gene calls are TRBV5-1 and TRBJ2-3; no clear D. The germline V gene has CDR1 SGHRS and CDR2 YFSETQ. There are 14 residues in the CDR3. Trimming shortened V by 4 bases and J by 3 bases, and 12 bases separated the two germline ends. In DNA form, the CDR3 reads TGCGCCAGCAGCAGGTTGGGTATGACAGATACGCAGTATTTT. As protein: CASSRLGMTDTQYF. Full variable domain (rest looked up from reference TRBV5-1 and TRBJ2-3): KAGVTQTPRYLIKTRGQQVTLSCSPISGHRSVSWYQQTPGQGLQFLFEYFSETQRNKGNFPGRFSGRQFSNSRSEMNVSTLELGDSALYLCASSRLGMTDTQYFGPGTRLTVL.

This clonotype was counted only a few times. V is TRBV6-5 and J is TRBJ1-2; tentatively, D is TRBD1 (5 bases). This CDR3 has 15 amino acids. Germline loops: CDR1 MNHEY, CDR2 SVGAGI. Trimming took 3 bases from V and 2 from J, leaving 13 bases between them. CDR3 nucleotides: TGTGCCAGCAGTTATGAGGGGTTTGGGAACTATGGCTACACCTTC. Amino acid sequence: CASSYEGFGNYGYTF.

The rearrangement joins TRBV6-2 or TRBV6-3 to TRBJ2-7, with 7 bases that match TRBD1. The CDR3 contains 16 residues. Germline CDR1 reads MNHEY; CDR2 reads SVGEGT. Trimming removed 0 bases from V and 0 bases from J; junction bases left unmatched: 5. The chain's CDR3 is CASSYSRDSISYEQYV. The CDR3 nucleotides are TGTGCCAGCAGTTACTCGAGGGACAGCATCTCCTACGAGCAGTACGTC.

This clonotype showed up just a few times. J is TRBJ1-1 and V is TRBV4-2, with D perhaps TRBD1 (5 bases). Between the trimmed V and J ends, which lost 1 base and 4 bases, there was a span of 10 bases. CDR3 length: 14 amino acids. Germline loops: CDR1 LGHNA, CDR2 YNFKEQ. This CDR3 is CASSQGLGTTEAFF. CDR3 bases: TGTGCCAGCAGCCAAGGATTAGGGACCACTGAAGCTTTCTTT.

This clonotype occurred many times. The chain recombines TRBV5-6 with TRBJ2-7, with D unresolved. This CDR3 is 13 amino acids long. The ends were cut back, 0 bases at V and 3 bases at J, with 7 bases in the middle. Germline V gene lookup returns CDR1 SGHDT and CDR2 YYEEEE. The CDR3 spells CASSLGRLYEQYV. For the CDR3, the DNA is TGTGCCAGCAGCTTGGGTAGGCTCTACGAGCAGTACGTC.

This clonotype has only a few counts. This chain links TRBV4-3 with TRBJ1-1, with no clear D. Trimming removed 1 base from V and 4 bases from J, with 13 bases in between. This CDR3 contains 15 residues. Germline CDR1 reads LGHNA; CDR2 reads YSLEER. The CDR3 nucleotides read TGCGCCAGCAGCCAAGGATCGGGAAGAGGCACTGAAGCTTTCTTT. Encoded protein: CASSQGSGRGTEAFF.

This chain connects TRBV6-2 or TRBV6-3 to TRBJ2-5, with 9 bases matching TRBD2. Germline assignment: CDR1 MNHEY and CDR2 SVGEGT. The CDR3 sequence is 17 residues long. The V and J ends lost 2 bases and 3 bases, in that order; junction bases with no gene match: 10. The CDR3 DNA is TGTGCCAGCAGTTACCCAACCCCCTCTAGCGGGGAAGAGACCCAGTACTTC. This translates into CASSYPTPSSGEETQYF.

V is TRBV5-1 and J is TRBJ2-3; possibly TRBD1 for D (5 bases). Germline V CDR1 and CDR2: SGHRS, YFSETQ. V lost 0 bases and J 2 bases, leaving 10 bases between the germline ends. The CDR3 sequence is 15 residues long. The CDR3: CASSLESRATDTQYF. The CDR3 DNA follows: TGCGCCAGCAGCTTGGAGTCCAGGGCCACAGATACGCAGTATTTT.

This clonotype occurred many times. The chain links TRBV25-1 to TRBJ2-6; D remains ambiguous. The V and J ends lost 3 bases and 0 bases respectively, with 6 bases between them. Germline CDR1 is MGHDK and CDR2 is SYGVNS. The CDR3 totals 15 residues. In DNA, the CDR3 is TGTGCCAGCAGTGACTACCGCTCTGGGGCCAACGTCCTGACTTTC. It encodes CASSDYRSGANVLTF. Full variable domain (missing parts from reference TRBV25-1 and TRBJ2-6): EADIYQTPRYLVIGTGKKITLECSQTMGHDKMYWYQQDPGMELHLIHYSYGVNSTEKGDLSSESTVSRIRTEHFPLTLESARPSHTSQYLCASSDYRSGANVLTFGAGSRLTVL.

The chain combines TRBV7-8 with TRBJ2-7; TRBD1 matches at 7 bases. This CDR3 region has 14 residues. V was pared by 1 base and J by 5 bases, with 5 bases of the junction left unmatched. The V gene's germline CDR1 is SGHVS and CDR2 FQNEAQ. The CDR3 sequence: CASSLETGHHEQYF. In DNA, the CDR3 is TGTGCCAGCAGCTTAGAGACAGGGCATCACGAGCAGTACTTC.

This clonotype was seen at least ten times. The chain recombines TRBV20-1 with TRBJ2-4; the match to TRBD2 covers 7 bases. This CDR3 contains 11 residues. The trim removed 3 bases at V and 7 bases at J, leaving 0 bases unmatched. Germline V gene data show CDR1 as DFQATT and CDR2 as SNEGSKA (reference sequence). In DNA, the CDR3 is TGCAGTGCTAGGGGGGGGAACATTCAGTACTTC. Its translation: CSARGGNIQYF.

This rearrangement joins TRBV20-1 to TRBJ1-1, with TRBD1 as a possible D gene (6 bases). The CDR3 is 14 residues long. V lost 1 base, J lost 6 bases, and 15 bases lay in between. Germline V gives CDR1 DFQATT, CDR2 SNEGSKA (reference sequence). CDR3 loop: CSARVASGAAEAFF. The DNA for the CDR3 is TGCAGTGCTAGAGTGGCTTCAGGGGCCGCTGAAGCTTTCTTT.

This clonotype was counted between two and nine times. This sequence joins TRBV4-3 and TRBJ2-4, with 10 bases that match TRBD1. The junction had 11 bases not matched to a gene; V was cut back by 0 bases and J by 0 bases. Germline loops: CDR1 LGHNA, CDR2 YSLEER. The length of the CDR3 is 20 residues. The CDR3 coding sequence is TGCGCCAGCAGCCAAGATCTAATATGGGGACAGGGGTTAGCCAAAAACATTCAGTACTTC. It encodes CASSQDLIWGQGLAKNIQYF.